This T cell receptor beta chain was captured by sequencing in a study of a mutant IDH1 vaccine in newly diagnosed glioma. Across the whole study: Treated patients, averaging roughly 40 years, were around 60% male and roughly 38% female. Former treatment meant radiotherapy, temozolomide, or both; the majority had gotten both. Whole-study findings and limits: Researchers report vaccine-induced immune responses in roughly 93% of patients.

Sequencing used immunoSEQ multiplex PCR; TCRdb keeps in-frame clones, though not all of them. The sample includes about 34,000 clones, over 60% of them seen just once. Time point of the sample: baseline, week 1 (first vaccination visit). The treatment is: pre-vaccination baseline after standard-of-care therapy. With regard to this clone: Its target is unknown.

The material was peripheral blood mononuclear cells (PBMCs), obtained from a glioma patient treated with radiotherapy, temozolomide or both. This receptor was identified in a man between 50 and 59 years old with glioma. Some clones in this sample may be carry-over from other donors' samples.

CDR3 residues: CTKPRTDTQYF. The DNA of the CDR3 is TGTACCAAACCCCGCACAGATACGCAGTATTTT. This sequence joins TRBV21-1 and TRBJ2-3. TRBV21-1 represents a pseudogene. The CDR3 covers 11 residues.